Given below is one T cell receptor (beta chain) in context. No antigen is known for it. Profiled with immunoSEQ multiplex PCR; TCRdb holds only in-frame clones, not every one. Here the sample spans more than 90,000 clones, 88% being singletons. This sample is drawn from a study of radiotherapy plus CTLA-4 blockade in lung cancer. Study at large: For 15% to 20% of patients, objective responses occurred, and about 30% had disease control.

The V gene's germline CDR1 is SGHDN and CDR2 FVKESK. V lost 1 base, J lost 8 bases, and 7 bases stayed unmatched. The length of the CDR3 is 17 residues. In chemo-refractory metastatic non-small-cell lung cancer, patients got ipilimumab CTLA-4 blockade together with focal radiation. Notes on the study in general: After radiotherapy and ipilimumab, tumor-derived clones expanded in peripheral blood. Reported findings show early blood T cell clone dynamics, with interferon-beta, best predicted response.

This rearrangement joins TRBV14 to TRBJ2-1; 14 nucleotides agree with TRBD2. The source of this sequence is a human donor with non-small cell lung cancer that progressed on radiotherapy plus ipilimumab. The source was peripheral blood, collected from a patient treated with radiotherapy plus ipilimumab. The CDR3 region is CASSQVYGTSGRYEQFF. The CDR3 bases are TGTGCCAGCAGCCAAGTTTATGGGACTAGCGGGAGATATGAGCAGTTCTTC. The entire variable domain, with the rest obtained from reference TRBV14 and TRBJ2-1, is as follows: EAGVTQFPSHSVIEKGQTVTLRCDPISGHDNLYWYRRVMGKEIKFLLHFVKESKQDESGMPNNRFLAERTGGTYSTLKVQPAELEDSGVYFCASSQVYGTSGRYEQFFGPGTRLTVL.